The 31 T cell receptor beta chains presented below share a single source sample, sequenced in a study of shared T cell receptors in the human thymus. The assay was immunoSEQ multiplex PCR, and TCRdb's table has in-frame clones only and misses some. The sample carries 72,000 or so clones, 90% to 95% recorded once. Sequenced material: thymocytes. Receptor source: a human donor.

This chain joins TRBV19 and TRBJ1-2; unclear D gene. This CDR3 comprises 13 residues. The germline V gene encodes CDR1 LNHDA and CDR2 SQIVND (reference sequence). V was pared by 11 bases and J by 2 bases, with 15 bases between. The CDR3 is CAAGPKENYGYTF. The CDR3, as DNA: TGTGCCGCCGGGCCTAAGGAGAACTATGGCTACACCTTC. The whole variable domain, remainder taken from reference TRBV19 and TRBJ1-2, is DGGITQSPKYLFRKEGQNVTLSCEQNLNHDAMYWYRQDPGQGLRLIYYSQIVNDFQKGDIAEGYSVSREKKESFPLTVTSAQKNPTAFYLCAAGPKENYGYTFGSGTRLTVV.

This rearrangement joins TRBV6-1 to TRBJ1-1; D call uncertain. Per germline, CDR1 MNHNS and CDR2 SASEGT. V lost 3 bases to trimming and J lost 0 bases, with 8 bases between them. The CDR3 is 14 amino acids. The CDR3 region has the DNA TGTGCCAGCAGTGAGTTCTGGGTGAACACTGAAGCTTTCTTT. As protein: CASSEFWVNTEAFF.

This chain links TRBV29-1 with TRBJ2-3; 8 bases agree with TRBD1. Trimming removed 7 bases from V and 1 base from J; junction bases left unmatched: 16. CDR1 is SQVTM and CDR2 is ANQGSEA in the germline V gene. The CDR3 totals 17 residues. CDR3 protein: CSAQGTQGAFRTDTQYF. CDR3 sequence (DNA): TGCAGCGCCCAAGGGACCCAGGGGGCGTTTCGCACAGATACGCAGTATTTT.

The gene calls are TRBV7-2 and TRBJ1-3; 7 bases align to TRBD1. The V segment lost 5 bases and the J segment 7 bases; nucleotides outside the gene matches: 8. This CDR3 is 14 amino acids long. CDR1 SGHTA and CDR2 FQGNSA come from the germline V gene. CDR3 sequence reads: CASSRGHIRNTIYF. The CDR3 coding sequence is TGTGCCAGCAGCAGGGGGCACATCAGGAACACCATATATTTT.

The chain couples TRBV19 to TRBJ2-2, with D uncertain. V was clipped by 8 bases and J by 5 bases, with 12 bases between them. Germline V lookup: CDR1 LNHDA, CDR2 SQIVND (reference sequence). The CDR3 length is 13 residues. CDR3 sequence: CASRLRNTGELFF. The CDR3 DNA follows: TGTGCCAGTCGGTTGCGGAATACCGGGGAGCTGTTTTTT.

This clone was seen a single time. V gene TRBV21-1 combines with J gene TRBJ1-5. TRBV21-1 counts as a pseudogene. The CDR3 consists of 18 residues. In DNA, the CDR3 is TGTGCCAGCAGCAAAGCGTTGGGGGGCATCACGGGGAATCAGCCCCAGCATTTT. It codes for CASSKALGGITGNQPQHF.

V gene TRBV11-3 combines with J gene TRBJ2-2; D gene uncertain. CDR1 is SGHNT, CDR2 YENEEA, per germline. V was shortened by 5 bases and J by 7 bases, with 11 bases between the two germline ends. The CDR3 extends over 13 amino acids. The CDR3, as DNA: TGTGCCAGCAGCCCCGGTGAGGACGGGGAGCTGTTTTTT. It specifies CASSPGEDGELFF. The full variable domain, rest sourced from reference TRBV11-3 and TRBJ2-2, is EAGVVQSPRYKIIEKKQPVAFWCNPISGHNTLYWYLQNLGQGPELLIRYENEEAVDDSQLPKDRFSAERLKGVDSTLKIQPAELGDSAVYLCASSPGEDGELFFGEGSRLTVL.

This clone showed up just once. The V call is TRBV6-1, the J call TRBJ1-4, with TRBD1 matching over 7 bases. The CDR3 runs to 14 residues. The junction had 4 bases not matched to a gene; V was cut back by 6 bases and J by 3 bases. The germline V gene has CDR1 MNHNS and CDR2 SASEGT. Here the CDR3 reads CASRGQVPNEKLFF. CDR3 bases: TGTGCCAGCAGAGGACAGGTTCCTAATGAAAAACTGTTTTTT.

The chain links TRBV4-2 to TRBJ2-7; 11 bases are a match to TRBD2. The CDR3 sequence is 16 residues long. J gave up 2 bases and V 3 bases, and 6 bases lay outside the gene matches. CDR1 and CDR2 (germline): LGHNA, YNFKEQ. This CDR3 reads CASSHEHSGGAYEQYF. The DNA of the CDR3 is TGTGCCAGCAGCCATGAACATAGCGGGGGGGCCTACGAGCAGTACTTC.

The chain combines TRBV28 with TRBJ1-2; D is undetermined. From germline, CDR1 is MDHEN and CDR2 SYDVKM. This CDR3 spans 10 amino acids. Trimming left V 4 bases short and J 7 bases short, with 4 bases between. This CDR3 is CASSSSGYTF. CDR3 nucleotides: TGTGCCAGCAGTTCGAGTGGCTACACCTTC.

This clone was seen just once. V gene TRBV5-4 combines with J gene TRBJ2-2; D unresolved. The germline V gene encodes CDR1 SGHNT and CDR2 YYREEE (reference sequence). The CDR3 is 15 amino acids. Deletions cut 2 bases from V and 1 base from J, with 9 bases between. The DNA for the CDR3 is TGTGCCAGCAGCTTATCTGGAATGAACACCGGGGAGCTGTTTTTT. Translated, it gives CASSLSGMNTGELFF.

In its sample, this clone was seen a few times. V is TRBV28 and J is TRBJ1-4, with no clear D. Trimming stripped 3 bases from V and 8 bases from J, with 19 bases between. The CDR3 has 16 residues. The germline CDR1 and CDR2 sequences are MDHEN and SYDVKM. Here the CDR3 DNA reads TGTGCCAGCAGTTTCGTGCCCCGAAGGAGTGCGGAAAAACTGTTTTTT. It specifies CASSFVPRRSAEKLFF.

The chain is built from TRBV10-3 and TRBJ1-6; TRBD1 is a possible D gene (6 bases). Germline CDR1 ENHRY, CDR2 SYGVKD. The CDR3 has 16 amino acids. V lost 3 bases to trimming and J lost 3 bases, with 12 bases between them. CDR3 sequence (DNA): TGTGCCATCAGTGAAGTCAAGGGGGTCTATAATTCACCCCTCCACTTT. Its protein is CAISEVKGVYNSPLHF.

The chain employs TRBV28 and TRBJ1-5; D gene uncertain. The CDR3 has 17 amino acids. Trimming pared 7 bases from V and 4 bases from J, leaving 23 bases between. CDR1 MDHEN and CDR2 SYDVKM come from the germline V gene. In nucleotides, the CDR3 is TGTGCCAGCACCTCTCCGCACTCCCCAGAAAAGAATCAGCCCCAGCATTTT. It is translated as CASTSPHSPEKNQPQHF.

The CDR3 DNA reads TGCGCCAGCAGTGAGCCATATAGGGGCATTCAGTACTTC. It specifies CASSEPYRGIQYF. This rearrangement joins TRBV10-1 to TRBJ2-4; TRBD1 is a possible D gene (5 bases). V dropped 2 bases and J dropped 9 bases, with 11 bases sitting between them. Germline CDR1 is WNHNN and CDR2 is SYGVQD (reference sequence). There are 13 residues in the CDR3.

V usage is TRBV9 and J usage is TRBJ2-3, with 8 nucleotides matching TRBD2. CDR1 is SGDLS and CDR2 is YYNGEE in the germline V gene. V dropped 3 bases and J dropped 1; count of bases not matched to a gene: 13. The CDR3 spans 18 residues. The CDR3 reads CASSAGNWAGGGTDTQYF. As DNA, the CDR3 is TGTGCCAGCAGCGCGGGGAACTGGGCGGGGGGTGGCACAGATACGCAGTATTTT.

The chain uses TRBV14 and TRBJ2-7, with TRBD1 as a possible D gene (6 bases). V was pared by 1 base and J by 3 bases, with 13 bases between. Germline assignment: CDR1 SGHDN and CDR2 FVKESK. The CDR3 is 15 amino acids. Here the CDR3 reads CASSQVPGEFYEQYF. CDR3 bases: TGTGCCAGCAGCCAAGTCCCAGGGGAATTCTACGAGCAGTACTTC.

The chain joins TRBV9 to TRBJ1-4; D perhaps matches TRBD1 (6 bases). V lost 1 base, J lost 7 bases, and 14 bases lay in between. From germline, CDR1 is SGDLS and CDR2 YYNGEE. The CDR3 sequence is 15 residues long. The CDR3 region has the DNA TGTGCCAGCAGCGTAACGGGGGGCTGGGGTGAAAAACTGTTTTTT. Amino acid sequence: CASSVTGGWGEKLFF.

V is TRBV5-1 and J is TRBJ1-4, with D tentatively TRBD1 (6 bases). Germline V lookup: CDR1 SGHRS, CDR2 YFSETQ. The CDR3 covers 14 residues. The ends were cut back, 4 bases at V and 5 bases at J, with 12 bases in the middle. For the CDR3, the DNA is TGCGCCAGCAGCCCGGACAGCCGAAATGAAAAACTGTTTTTT. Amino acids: CASSPDSRNEKLFF.

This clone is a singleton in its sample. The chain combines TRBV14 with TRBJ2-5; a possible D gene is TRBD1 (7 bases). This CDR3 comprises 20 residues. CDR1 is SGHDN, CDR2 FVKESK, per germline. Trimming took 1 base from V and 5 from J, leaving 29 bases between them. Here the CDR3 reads CASSQGFGRQGAINGETQYF. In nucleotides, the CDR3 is TGTGCCAGCAGCCAAGGTTTCGGGAGACAGGGCGCGATAAATGGGGAGACCCAGTACTTC. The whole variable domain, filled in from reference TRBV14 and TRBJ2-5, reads EAGVTQFPSHSVIEKGQTVTLRCDPISGHDNLYWYRRVMGKEIKFLLHFVKESKQDESGMPNNRFLAERTGGTYSTLKVQPAELEDSGVYFCASSQGFGRQGAINGETQYFGPGTRLLVL.

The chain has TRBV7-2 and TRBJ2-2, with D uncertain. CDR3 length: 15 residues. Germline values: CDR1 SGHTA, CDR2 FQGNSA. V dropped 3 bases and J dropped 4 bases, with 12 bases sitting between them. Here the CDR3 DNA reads TGTGCCAGCAGCTTTATGTGCGGTTTCACCGGGGAGCTGTTTTTT. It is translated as CASSFMCGFTGELFF.

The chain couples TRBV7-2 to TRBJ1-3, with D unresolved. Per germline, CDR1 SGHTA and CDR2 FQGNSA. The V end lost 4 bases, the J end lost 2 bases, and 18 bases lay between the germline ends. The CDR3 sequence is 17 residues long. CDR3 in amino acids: CASSSRAFGVTGNTIYF. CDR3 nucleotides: TGTGCCAGCAGCTCCCGGGCCTTTGGGGTTACTGGAAACACCATATATTTT.

CDR3 bases: TGTGCCAGCAGCCCTTTATTCCCCGGGACACATGACGAGGGCTACACCTTC. Translation gives CASSPLFPGTHDEGYTF. The chain has TRBV7-9 and TRBJ1-2; D possibly corresponds to TRBD1 (6 bases). The V and J ends lost 5 bases and 8 bases respectively, with 27 bases between them. Germline lookup yields CDR1 SEHNR and CDR2 FQNEAQ (reference sequence). This CDR3 has 17 residues. The full variable domain, rest sourced from reference TRBV7-9 and TRBJ1-2, is DTGVSQNPRHKITKRGQNVTFRCDPISEHNRLYWYRQTLGQGPEFLTYFQNEAQLEKSRLLSDRFSAERPKGSFSTLEIQRTEQGDSAMYLCASSPLFPGTHDEGYTFGSGTRLTVV.

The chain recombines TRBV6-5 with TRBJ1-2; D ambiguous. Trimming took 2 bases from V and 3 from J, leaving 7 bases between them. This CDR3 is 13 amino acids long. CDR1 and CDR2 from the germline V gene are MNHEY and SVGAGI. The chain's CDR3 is CASSYSADYGYTF. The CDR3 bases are TGTGCCAGCAGTTACAGCGCCGACTATGGCTACACCTTC.

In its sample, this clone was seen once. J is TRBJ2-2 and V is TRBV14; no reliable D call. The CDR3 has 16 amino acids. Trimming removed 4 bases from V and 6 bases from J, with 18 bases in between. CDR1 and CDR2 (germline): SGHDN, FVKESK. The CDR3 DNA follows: TGTGCCAGCAGCCGCCTCGAGAGCATCGGGTCCGGGGAGCTGTTTTTT. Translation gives CASSRLESIGSGELFF.

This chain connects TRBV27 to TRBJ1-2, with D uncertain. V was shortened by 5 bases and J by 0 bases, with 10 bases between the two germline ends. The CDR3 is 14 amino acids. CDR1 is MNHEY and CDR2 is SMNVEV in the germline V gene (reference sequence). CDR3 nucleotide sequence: TGTGCCAGCAGTGGCCAGGCGACTAACTATGGCTACACCTTC. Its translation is CASSGQATNYGYTF.

The CDR3 here is CASSAGLAGTDTQYF. The CDR3 nucleotides read TGTGCCAGCAGCGCGGGACTAGCCGGCACAGATACGCAGTATTTT. The genes are TRBV9 and TRBJ2-3; TRBD2 matches at 9 bases. Germline CDR1 and CDR2: SGDLS and YYNGEE. J gave up 1 base and V 3 bases, and 3 bases lay outside the gene matches. There are 15 residues in the CDR3.

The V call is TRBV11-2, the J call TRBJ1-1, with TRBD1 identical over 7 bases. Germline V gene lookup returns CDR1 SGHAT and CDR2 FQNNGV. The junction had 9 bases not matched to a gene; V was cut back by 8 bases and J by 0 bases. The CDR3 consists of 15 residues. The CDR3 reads CASQFEGTVNTEAFF. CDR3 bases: TGTGCCAGCCAGTTTGAGGGGACAGTGAACACTGAAGCTTTCTTT. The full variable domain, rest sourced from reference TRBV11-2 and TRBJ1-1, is EAGVAQSPRYKIIEKRQSVAFWCNPISGHATLYWYQQILGQGPKLLIQFQNNGVVDDSQLPKDRFSAERLKGVDSTLKIQPAKLEDSAVYLCASQFEGTVNTEAFFGQGTRLTVV.

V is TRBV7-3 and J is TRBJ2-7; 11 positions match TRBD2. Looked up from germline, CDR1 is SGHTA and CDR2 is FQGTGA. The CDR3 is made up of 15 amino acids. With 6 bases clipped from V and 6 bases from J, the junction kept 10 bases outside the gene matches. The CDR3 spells CASSGSSGGFSEQYF. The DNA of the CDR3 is TGTGCCAGCAGTGGGTCTAGCGGGGGGTTCAGCGAGCAGTACTTC.

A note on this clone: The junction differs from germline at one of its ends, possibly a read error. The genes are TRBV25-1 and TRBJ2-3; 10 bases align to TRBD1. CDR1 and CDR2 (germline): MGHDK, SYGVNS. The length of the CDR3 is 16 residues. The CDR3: CALDNLRGQGHRYAVF. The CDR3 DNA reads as TGTGCCTTGGACAACCTTAGGGGACAGGGGCACAGATACGCAGTATTT.

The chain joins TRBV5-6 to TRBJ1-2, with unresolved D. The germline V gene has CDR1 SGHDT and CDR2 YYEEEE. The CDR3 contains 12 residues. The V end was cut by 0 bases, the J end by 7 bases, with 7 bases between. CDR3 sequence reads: CASSLVGPGYTF. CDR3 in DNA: TGTGCCAGCAGCTTGGTAGGACCTGGCTACACCTTC.